This T cell receptor (beta chain) was documented in a study of blood T cell repertoires in COVID-19. Germline V gives CDR1 GTSNPN, CDR2 SVGIG (reference sequence). This CDR3 is built from 8 residues. As to this clone: One junction end disagrees with the germline gene, perhaps due to a read error.

In the authors' methods: Reference gene primer amplification gave estimated nucleated cell counts. Assay used: immunoSEQ multiplex PCR; TCRdb lists only in-frame clones, some missing. That table is the source of V, J and clone size, and D and trimming were worked out from the DNA. The sample holds under 200,000 clones, around four fifths seen once. The TCR originated in a woman of 80 years or more with COVID-19, enrolled during active disease. Sequencing was performed on peripheral blood. The chain links TRBV30 to TRBJ2-7; no firm D call. The CDR3 DNA is TGTGCCTGGAGTGTGGGCCGCTTC. This sequence encodes CAWSVGRF.